The rows below give T cell receptor beta chains drawn from one sample of a study of T cells in tuberculosis. Assay: immunoSEQ multiplex PCR; the TCRdb copy retains only in-frame clones and omits some. The data contain about 35,000 clones, nearly 90% of them singletons. The sample was PBMCs, taken at tuberculosis diagnosis. The receptors stem from an adult with tuberculosis. The CDR3 runs from the conserved cysteine through the conserved F or W. D genes are given only for firm matches. Rows may omit the clone size; those that give it use once, few, many or a size class.

NA | TRBJ1-3 | NA | TRBV10-3 | CAITKQASSGNTIYF | TGTGCCATCACTAAACAGGCCAGCTCTGGAAACACCATATATTTT
NA | TRBJ1-1 | TRBD1 | TRBV2 | CASRQGRTAEAFF | TGTGCCAGTAGACAGGGAAGGACGGCTGAAGCTTTCTTT
NA | TRBJ1-6 | TRBD1 | TRBV28 | CASSPQGVRGSPLHF | TGTGCCAGCAGTCCACAGGGGGTTCGAGGTTCACCCCTCCACTTT
NA | TRBJ2-7 | NA | TRBV9 | CASSPHGSYEQYF | TGTGCCAGCAGCCCTCACGGGTCCTACGAGCAGTACTTC
once | TRBJ1-1 | NA | TRBV5-1 | CASSLVGGTYPNTEAFF | TGCGCCAGCAGCTTGGTGGGGGGGACATATCCTAACACTGAAGCTTTCTTT
NA | TRBJ1-1 | NA | TRBV9 | CASSTRPAGEAFF | TGTGCCAGTAGCACAAGGCCCGCGGGTGAAGCTTTCTTT
NA | TRBJ2-7 | NA | TRBV28 | CASSFQGMGYEQYF | TGTGCCAGCAGTTTTCAGGGTATGGGGTACGAGCAGTACTTC
NA | TRBJ2-5 | NA | TRBV6-6 | CASSPTPVETQYF | TGTGCCAGCAGTCCGACTCCTGTGGAGACCCAGTACTTC
once | TRBJ1-2 | TRBD1 | TRBV11-2 | CASSSWTGGDGYTF | TGTGCCAGCAGCAGCTGGACAGGGGGCGATGGCTACACCTTC
NA | TRBJ2-3 | NA | TRBV19 | CASSIGAGDADTQYF | TGTGCCAGTAGTATAGGGGCAGGGGATGCGGATACGCAGTATTTT
NA | TRBJ2-1 | NA | TRBV14 | CASSQLIGSYNEQFF | TGTGCCAGCAGCCAACTCATCGGCTCCTACAATGAGCAGTTCTTC
NA | TRBJ2-1 | NA | TRBV19 | CASGGLSSYNEQFF | TGTGCCAGTGGGGGCCTATCGTCCTACAATGAGCAGTTCTTC
NA | TRBJ2-5 | TRBD1 | TRBV5-1 | CASSLGQGLMETQYF | TGCGCCAGCAGCTTGGGACAGGGTTTAATGGAGACCCAGTACTTC
NA | TRBJ2-7 | NA | TRBV4-1 | CASSQVVAGAYEQYF | TGCGCCAGCAGCCAAGTCGTCGCAGGGGCCTACGAGCAGTACTTC
once | TRBJ1-4 | NA | TRBV7-9 | CASSLRETGNEKLFF | TGTGCCAGCAGCCTTAGAGAGACAGGCAATGAAAAACTGTTTTTT
NA | TRBJ2-4 | TRBD2 | TRBV28 | CASSPARGLAPNIQYF | TGTGCCAGCAGTCCGGCCCGGGGACTAGCGCCCAACATTCAGTACTTC
NA | TRBJ1-1 | NA | TRBV7-2 | CASSPGVNQFEAFF | TGTGCCAGCAGCCCCGGAGTGAACCAGTTTGAAGCTTTCTTT
few | TRBJ1-4 | NA | TRBV7-2 | CASSLERVNEKLFF | TGTGCCAGCAGCTTAGAACGGGTAAATGAAAAACTGTTTTTT
NA | TRBJ2-2 | TRBD1 | TRBV18 | CASSRTGRNTGELFF | TGTGCCAGCTCAAGGACAGGGAGGAACACCGGGGAGCTGTTTTTT
NA | TRBJ2-3 | NA | TRBV9 | CASSVSVQPGDTQYF | TGTGCCAGCAGCGTCTCTGTCCAACCGGGGGATACGCAGTATTTT
NA | TRBJ2-1 | NA | TRBV9 | CASSVGGGNEQFF | TGTGCCAGCAGCGTAGGAGGGGGCAATGAGCAGTTCTTC
NA | TRBJ1-4 | TRBD1 | TRBV7-2 | CASSLDGDREKLFF | TGTGCCAGCAGCTTAGATGGGGACAGGGAAAAACTGTTTTTT
NA | TRBJ2-7 | NA | TRBV18 | CASSPRASDLMGQYF | TGTGCCAGCTCACCACGGGCCTCCGATTTAATGGGGCAGTACTTC
medium-sized | TRBJ2-7 | NA | TRBV4-1 | CASSQEEAGDPYEQYF | TGCGCCAGCAGCCAAGAGGAGGCAGGGGACCCCTACGAGCAGTACTTC
NA | TRBJ2-7 | TRBD1 | TRBV5-1 | CASSLLWGQGPEQYF | TGCGCCAGCAGCCTATTATGGGGACAGGGCCCCGAGCAGTACTTC
NA | TRBJ2-3 | TRBD2 | TRBV6-5 | CANSYSTSGGGDTQYF | TGTGCCAACAGTTACTCTACTAGCGGGGGTGGAGATACGCAGTATTTT
NA | TRBJ1-1 | NA | TRBV28 | CASSGPGVTEAFF | TGTGCCAGCAGTGGGCCCGGGGTCACTGAAGCTTTCTTT
NA | TRBJ2-5 | TRBD2 | TRBV7-2 | CASSLLRTSQETQYF | TGTGCCAGCAGCTTACTCCGGACTAGTCAAGAGACCCAGTACTTC
NA | TRBJ1-6 | TRBD1 | TRBV6-5 | CASSRYRGHNSPLHF | TGTGCCAGCAGTCGCTACAGGGGGCATAATTCACCCCTCCACTTT
NA | TRBJ2-7 | TRBD2 | TRBV6-5 | CASSSGWTSSYEQYF | TGTGCCAGCAGTTCCGGCTGGACTAGTTCCTACGAGCAGTACTTC
once | TRBJ2-3 | TRBD2 | TRBV4-2 | CASSQDLVAGNTDTQYF | TGTGCCAGCAGCCAAGACCTAGTAGCGGGGAACACAGATACGCAGTATTTT
NA | TRBJ2-3 | TRBD2 | TRBV9 | CASSSLRIGGASDTQYF | TGTGCCAGCAGCTCCCTTCGTATCGGGGGGGCGTCAGATACGCAGTATTTT
NA | TRBJ2-7 | NA | TRBV7-2 | CASSLQGSEQYF | TGTGCCAGCAGCCTACAGGGATCCGAGCAGTACTTC
NA | TRBJ2-7 | NA | TRBV7-2 | CASSPQSSYEQYF | TGTGCCAGCAGCCCACAAAGCTCCTACGAGCAGTACTTC
NA | TRBJ2-3 | TRBD2 | TRBV15 | CATSIAGGPEDTQYF | TGTGCCACCAGCATAGCGGGAGGGCCCGAAGATACGCAGTATTTT
NA | TRBJ1-2 | NA | TRBV18 | CASSPTDVFSYGYTF | TGTGCCAGCTCACCCACTGATGTATTTAGCTATGGCTACACCTTC
NA | TRBJ2-6 | NA | TRBV4-3 | CASSQGNGAGANVLTF | TGCGCCAGCAGCCAAGGTAACGGGGCTGGGGCCAACGTCCTGACTTTC
NA | TRBJ2-7 | TRBD1 | TRBV10-3 | CAISKPGQGAYEQYF | TGTGCCATCAGCAAACCGGGACAGGGGGCCTACGAGCAGTACTTC
NA | TRBJ2-3 | TRBD2 | TRBV5-1 | CASSFATSGEQYF | TGCGCCAGCAGCTTCGCGACTAGCGGGGAGCAGTATTTT
NA | TRBJ1-2 | TRBD1 | TRBV18 | CASSPGTGTNYGYTF | TGTGCCAGCTCACCCGGGACAGGGACTAACTATGGCTACACCTTC
NA | TRBJ2-7 | TRBD1 | TRBV2 | CASSTPGTATYEQYF | TGTGCCAGCTCTACCCCCGGGACAGCCACCTACGAGCAGTACTTC
NA | TRBJ1-1 | NA | TRBV11-1 | CASSLPGAYTEAFF | TGTGCCAGCAGCTTACCAGGGGCGTACACTGAAGCTTTCTTT